This TCR beta chain was obtained from a study of T cell changes during pregnancy in multiple sclerosis. Sequenced by immunoSEQ multiplex PCR; TCRdb stores in-frame clones only, minus some. This table holds 75,000 to 95,000 clones, more than 85% found once. The starting material was peripheral blood, obtained before pregnancy. This TCR was recovered from a female donor with multiple sclerosis, enrolled in a pregnancy study.

The CDR3: CASSPTAVYGYTF. The DNA for the CDR3 is TGTGCCAGCAGTCCAACAGCAGTCTATGGCTACACCTTC. The chain combines TRBV28 with TRBJ1-2; D uncertain. CDR1 and CDR2 from the germline V gene are MDHEN and SYDVKM. The CDR3 totals 13 residues. Trimming shortened V by 5 bases and J by 4 bases, and 11 bases separated the two germline ends.